This T cell receptor (beta chain) comes out of a study of post-analysis software for immune sequencing data. This clonotype was picked up one time. What it binds is unknown. An end of the junction differs from the germline gene, which may be a read error. Study findings and constraints: A few TRBV segments (TRBV5-6, TRBV5-1 and TRBV20-1 among them) occurred more frequently in patients than in controls.

Libraries were made from TCR beta cDNA, and they carried unique molecular identifiers. TCRdb reanalysed the PCR reads using MiXCR and keeps one entry per CDR3 protein. The table shows around 700,000 distinct CDR3 sequences, with more than 50% occurring only once. There are 13 residues in the CDR3. CDR1 and CDR2 (germline): SGHNT, YENEEA. The sequence was obtained from a girl aged 2 to 9 with multiple sclerosis. Source material: blood. The chain couples TRBV11-3 to TRBJ2-2, with D unclear. In nucleotides, the CDR3 is TGTGTCAGCAGCCGGTCGAACACCGGGGAGCTGTTTTTT. Protein: CVSSRSNTGELFF.